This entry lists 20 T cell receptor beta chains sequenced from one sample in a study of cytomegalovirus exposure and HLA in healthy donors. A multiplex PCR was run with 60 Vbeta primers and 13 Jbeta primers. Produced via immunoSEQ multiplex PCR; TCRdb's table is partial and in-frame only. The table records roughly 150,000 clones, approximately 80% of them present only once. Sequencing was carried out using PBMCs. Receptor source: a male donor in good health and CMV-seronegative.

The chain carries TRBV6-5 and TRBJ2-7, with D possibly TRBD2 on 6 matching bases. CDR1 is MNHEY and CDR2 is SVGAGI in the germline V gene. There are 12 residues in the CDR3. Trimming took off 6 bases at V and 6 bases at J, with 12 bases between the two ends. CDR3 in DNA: TGTGCCAGCAGGACGGTGGGAGGCGAGCAGTACTTC. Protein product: CASRTVGGEQYF.

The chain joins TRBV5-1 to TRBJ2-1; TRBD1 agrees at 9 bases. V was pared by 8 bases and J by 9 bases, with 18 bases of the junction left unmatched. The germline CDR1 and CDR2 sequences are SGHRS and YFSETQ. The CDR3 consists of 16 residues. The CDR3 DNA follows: TGCGCCAGTCGCACCGGAGGACAGGGGATTACGGGTGAGCAGTTCTTC. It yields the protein CASRTGGQGITGEQFF.

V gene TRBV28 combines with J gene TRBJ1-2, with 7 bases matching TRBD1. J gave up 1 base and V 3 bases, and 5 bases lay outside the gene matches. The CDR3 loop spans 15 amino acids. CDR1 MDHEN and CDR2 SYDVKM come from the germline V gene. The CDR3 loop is CASSFPGGVNYGYTF. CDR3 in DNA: TGTGCCAGCAGTTTCCCAGGGGGTGTTAACTATGGCTACACCTTC.

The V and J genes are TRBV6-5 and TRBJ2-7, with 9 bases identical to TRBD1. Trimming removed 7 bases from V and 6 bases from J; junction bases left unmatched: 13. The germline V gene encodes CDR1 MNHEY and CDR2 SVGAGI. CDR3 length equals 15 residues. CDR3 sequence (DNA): TGTGCCAGCACCCAACCGGGACAGGGTAACGCCGAGCAGTACTTC. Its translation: CASTQPGQGNAEQYF.

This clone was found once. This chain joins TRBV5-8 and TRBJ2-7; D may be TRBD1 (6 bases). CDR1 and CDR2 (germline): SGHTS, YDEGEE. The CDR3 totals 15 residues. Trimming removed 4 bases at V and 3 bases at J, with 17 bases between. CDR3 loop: CASSPLVGDIYEQYF. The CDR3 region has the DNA TGTGCCAGCAGCCCCCTCGTCGGGGACATCTACGAGCAGTACTTC.

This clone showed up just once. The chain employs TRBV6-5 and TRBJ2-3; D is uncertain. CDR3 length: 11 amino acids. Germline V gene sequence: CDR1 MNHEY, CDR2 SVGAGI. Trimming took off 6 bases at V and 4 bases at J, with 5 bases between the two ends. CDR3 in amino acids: CASRFADTQYF. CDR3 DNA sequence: TGTGCCAGCAGGTTCGCAGATACGCAGTATTTT.

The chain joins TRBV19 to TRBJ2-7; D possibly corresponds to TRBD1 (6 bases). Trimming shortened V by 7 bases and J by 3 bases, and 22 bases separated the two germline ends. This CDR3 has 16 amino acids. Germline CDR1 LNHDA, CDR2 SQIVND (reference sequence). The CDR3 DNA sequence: TGTGCCAGTACCCCCTCCATCCAGGGGATCGGCTACGAGCAGTACTTC. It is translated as CASTPSIQGIGYEQYF.

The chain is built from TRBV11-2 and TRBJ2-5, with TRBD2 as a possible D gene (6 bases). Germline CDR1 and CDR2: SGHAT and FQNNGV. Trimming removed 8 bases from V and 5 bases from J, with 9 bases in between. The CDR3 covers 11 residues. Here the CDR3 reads CASGEVETQYF. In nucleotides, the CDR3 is TGTGCCAGCGGGGAGGTGGAGACCCAGTACTTC.

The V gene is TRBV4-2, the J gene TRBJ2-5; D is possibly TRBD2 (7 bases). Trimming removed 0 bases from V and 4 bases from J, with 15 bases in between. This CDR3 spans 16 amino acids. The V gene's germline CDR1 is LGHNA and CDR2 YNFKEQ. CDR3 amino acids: CASSQDGERGGETQYF. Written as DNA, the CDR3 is TGTGCCAGCAGCCAAGATGGAGAGAGGGGGGGAGAGACCCAGTACTTC.

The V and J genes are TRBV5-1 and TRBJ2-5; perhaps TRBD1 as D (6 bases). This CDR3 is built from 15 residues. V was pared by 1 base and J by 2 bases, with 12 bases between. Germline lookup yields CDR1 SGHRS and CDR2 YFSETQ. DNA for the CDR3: TGCGCCAGCAGCTTGTTTCAGGGGTGGCAAGAGACCCAGTACTTC. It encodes CASSLFQGWQETQYF. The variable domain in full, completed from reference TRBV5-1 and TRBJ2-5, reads KAGVTQTPRYLIKTRGQQVTLSCSPISGHRSVSWYQQTPGQGLQFLFEYFSETQRNKGNFPGRFSGRQFSNSRSEMNVSTLELGDSALYLCASSLFQGWQETQYFGPGTRLLVL.

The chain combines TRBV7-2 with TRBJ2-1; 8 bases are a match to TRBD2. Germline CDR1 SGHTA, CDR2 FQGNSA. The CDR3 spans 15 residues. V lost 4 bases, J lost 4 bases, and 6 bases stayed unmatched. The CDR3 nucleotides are TGTGCCAGCAGCTGGAGCGGGGGACTGTACAATGAGCAGTTCTTC. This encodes CASSWSGGLYNEQFF.

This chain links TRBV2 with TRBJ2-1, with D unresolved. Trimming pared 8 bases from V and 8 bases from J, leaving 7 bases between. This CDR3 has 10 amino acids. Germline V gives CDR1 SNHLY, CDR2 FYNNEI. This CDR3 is CASVLYEQFF. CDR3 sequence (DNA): TGTGCCAGCGTTCTATATGAGCAGTTCTTC.

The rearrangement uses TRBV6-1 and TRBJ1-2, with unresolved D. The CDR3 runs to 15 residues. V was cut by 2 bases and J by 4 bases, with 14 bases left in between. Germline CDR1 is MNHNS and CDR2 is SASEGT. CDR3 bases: TGTGCCAGCAGTGAACGGTTTCTAGGGAGCTATGGCTACACCTTC. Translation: CASSERFLGSYGYTF.

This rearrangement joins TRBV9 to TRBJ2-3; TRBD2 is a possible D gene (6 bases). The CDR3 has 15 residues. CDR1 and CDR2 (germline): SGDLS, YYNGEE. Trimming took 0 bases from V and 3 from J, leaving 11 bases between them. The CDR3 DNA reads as TGTGCCAGCAGCGTAGTGGGACTCACAACAGATACGCAGTATTTT. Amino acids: CASSVVGLTTDTQYF.

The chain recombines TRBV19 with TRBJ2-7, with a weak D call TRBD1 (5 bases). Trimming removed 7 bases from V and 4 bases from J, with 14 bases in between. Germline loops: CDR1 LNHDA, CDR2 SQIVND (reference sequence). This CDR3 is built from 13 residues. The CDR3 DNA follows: TGTGCCAGTATTTTCAGGGTTTCGTACGAGCAGTACTTC. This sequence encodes CASIFRVSYEQYF.

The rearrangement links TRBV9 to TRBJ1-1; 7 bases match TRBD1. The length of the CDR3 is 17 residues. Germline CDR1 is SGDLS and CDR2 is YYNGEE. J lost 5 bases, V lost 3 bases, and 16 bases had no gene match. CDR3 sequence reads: CASSEGDRARAGTEAFF. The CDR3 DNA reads TGTGCCAGCAGCGAGGGAGACAGGGCCCGAGCCGGAACTGAAGCTTTCTTT. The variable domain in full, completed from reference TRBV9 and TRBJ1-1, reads DSGVTQTPKHLITATGQRVTLRCSPRSGDLSVYWYQQSLDQGLQFLIQYYNGEERAKGNILERFSAQQFPDLHSELNLSSLELGDSALYFCASSEGDRARAGTEAFFGQGTRLTVV.

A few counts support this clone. The DNA for the CDR3 is TGTGCCAGCAGCACAGACAGGGTTATCGATGAGCAGTTCTTC. It yields the protein CASSTDRVIDEQFF. This chain connects TRBV2 to TRBJ2-1; 7 bases are shared with TRBD1. The V gene's germline CDR1 is SNHLY and CDR2 FYNNEI. Trimming removed 6 bases from V and 8 bases from J; junction bases left unmatched: 10. The CDR3 sequence is 14 residues long.

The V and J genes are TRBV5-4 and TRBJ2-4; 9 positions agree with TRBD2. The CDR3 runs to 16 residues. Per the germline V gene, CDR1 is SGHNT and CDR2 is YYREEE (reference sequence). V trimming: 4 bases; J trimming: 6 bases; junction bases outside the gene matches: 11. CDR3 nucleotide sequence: TGTGCCAGCAGCGCCGAGAGGGCGGGGGGGATAAACATTCAGTACTTC. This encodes CASSAERAGGINIQYF.

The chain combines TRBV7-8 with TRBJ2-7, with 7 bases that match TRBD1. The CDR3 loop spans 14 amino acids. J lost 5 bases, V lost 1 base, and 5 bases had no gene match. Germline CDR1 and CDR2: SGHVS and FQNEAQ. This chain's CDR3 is CASSLVGTEHEQYF. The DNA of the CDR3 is TGTGCCAGCAGCTTAGTTGGGACAGAGCACGAGCAGTACTTC.

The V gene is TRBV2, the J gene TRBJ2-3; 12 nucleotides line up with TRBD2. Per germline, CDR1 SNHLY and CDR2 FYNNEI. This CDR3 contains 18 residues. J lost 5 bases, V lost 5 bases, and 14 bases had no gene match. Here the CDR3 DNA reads TGTGCCAGCAGTCCCCAAAGGCTAGCGGGGGGGCTAGTAGATACGCAGTATTTT. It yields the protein CASSPQRLAGGLVDTQYF.